Listed here are 31 T cell receptor beta chains from one sample, sequenced in a study of blood T cell repertoires in COVID-19. TCRdb's table, derived via immunoSEQ multiplex PCR, lists solely in-frame clones and lacks some. The table has under 150,000 clones, under 85% seen once; the top ten hold roughly 8.6%. The material sequenced was peripheral blood. These receptors all stem from a man aged 50 or older with active or convalescent COVID-19.

The chain employs TRBV7-9 and TRBJ2-1, with D unresolved. V lost 6 bases and J lost 8, with 17 bases in between. CDR3 length equals 14 residues. Germline V gene sequence: CDR1 SEHNR, CDR2 FQNEAQ (reference sequence). The CDR3 sequence is CASSPLLSSDEQFF. In DNA, the CDR3 is TGTGCCAGCAGTCCCTTACTTTCCTCGGATGAGCAGTTCTTC.

This clone appeared once. The chain has TRBV3-1 (or the pseudogene TRBV3-2) and TRBJ2-4; a possible D gene is TRBD2 (5 bases). The CDR3 runs 13 residues. CDR1 is LGHDT, CDR2 YNNKEL, per germline (reference sequence). Trimming cost V 1 base and J 7 bases, with 8 bases left between them. For the CDR3, the DNA is TGTGCCAGCAGCCAAGCTAGCTTGAACATTCAGTACTTC. It encodes CASSQASLNIQYF.

This clone was observed a single time. The chain recombines TRBV5-1 with TRBJ2-1; 9 nucleotides agree with TRBD2. J lost 4 bases, V lost 0 bases, and 5 bases had no gene match. There are 16 residues in the CDR3. Germline V gene sequence: CDR1 SGHRS, CDR2 YFSETQ. The CDR3 DNA reads as TGCGCCAGCAGCTTGGATGGGCTAGCGGGGTACAATGAGCAGTTCTTC. Translated, it gives CASSLDGLAGYNEQFF.

The chain is built from TRBV12-3 or TRBV12-4 and TRBJ2-7; D call uncertain. The CDR3 runs to 13 residues. Between the trimmed V and J ends, which lost 6 bases and 3 bases, there was a span of 12 bases. CDR3 nucleotide sequence: TGTGCCAGCAGCCCCCCCGCGTTCTACGAGCAGTACTTC. Its translation: CASSPPAFYEQYF.

The V gene is TRBV5-1, the J gene TRBJ1-2, with 7 bases lining up with TRBD1. CDR3 length equals 18 residues. The junction had 14 bases not matched to a gene; V was cut back by 3 bases and J by 0 bases. Germline V gene sequence: CDR1 SGHRS, CDR2 YFSETQ. CDR3 coding DNA: TGCGCCAGCAGCTACAGACCTTCGGACAGGACGGCTAACTATGGCTACACCTTC. As protein: CASSYRPSDRTANYGYTF.

The J gene is TRBJ2-7, the V gene TRBV5-6; 7 bases are shared with TRBD1. This CDR3 is built from 14 residues. Trimming at V came to 0 bases and at J to 0 bases, leaving 0 bases not matched to a gene. Germline CDR1 and CDR2: SGHDT and YYEEEE. The CDR3 DNA reads as TGTGCCAGCAGCTTGGGACAGGGCTCCTACGAGCAGTACTTC. Amino acid sequence: CASSLGQGSYEQYF.

This rearrangement joins TRBV4-1 to TRBJ2-5; TRBD2 aligns across 9 bases. The CDR3 runs to 15 residues. Germline V CDR1 and CDR2: MGHRA, YSYEKL. The trim removed 4 bases at V and 3 bases at J, leaving 6 bases unmatched. Written as DNA, the CDR3 is TGCGCCAGCAGCCGAGGACTAGCGCAGGAAGAGACCCAGTACTTC. It codes for CASSRGLAQEETQYF.

CDR3 protein: CASSGAGGFTDTQYF. In DNA form, the CDR3 reads TGCGCCAGCAGTGGGGCGGGAGGGTTCACAGATACGCAGTATTTT. The rearrangement joins TRBV10-1 to TRBJ2-3, with 9 bases identical to TRBD2. The V segment lost 4 bases and the J segment 2 bases; nucleotides outside the gene matches: 4. The CDR3 spans 15 residues. Germline-derived CDR1 and CDR2 are WNHNN and SYGVQD (reference sequence).

This clone came up once. The chain carries TRBV7-9 and TRBJ1-2; D perhaps matches TRBD1 (5 bases). Germline V gene sequence: CDR1 SEHNR, CDR2 FQNEAQ (reference sequence). The CDR3 covers 13 residues. Trimming took 3 bases from V and 8 from J, leaving 13 bases between them. This chain's CDR3 is CASSFRGEMGYTF. In DNA, the CDR3 is TGTGCCAGCAGCTTCCGGGGGGAAATGGGCTACACCTTC.

This clone was counted a single time. This chain connects TRBV9 to TRBJ2-5; TRBD1 matches 8 bases. With V trimmed by 0 bases and J by 4 bases, 5 bases remained unmatched. CDR1 and CDR2 from the germline V gene are SGDLS and YYNGEE. The CDR3 covers 15 residues. CDR3 coding DNA: TGTGCCAGCAGCGTAGGAGACAGGGGAGGAGAGACCCAGTACTTC. The encoded protein is CASSVGDRGGETQYF.

This clone was counted between two and nine times. This chain joins TRBV6-1 and TRBJ2-7; perhaps TRBD2 as D (6 bases). The V gene's germline CDR1 is MNHNS and CDR2 SASEGT. V was clipped by 3 bases and J by 1 base, with 10 bases between them. The CDR3 contains 14 residues. The chain's CDR3 is CASSEGGMSYEQYF. Written as DNA, the CDR3 is TGTGCCAGCAGTGAGGGCGGGATGTCCTACGAGCAGTACTTC.

This chain joins TRBV27 and TRBJ2-7; D not resolved. Germline loops: CDR1 MNHEY, CDR2 SMNVEV (reference sequence). V lost 4 bases to trimming and J lost 5 bases, with 9 bases between them. The CDR3 is 12 amino acids. CDR3 bases: TGTGCCAGCAGTTCATATGGCCACGAGCAGTACTTC. Protein product: CASSSYGHEQYF.

This clone was detected only a few times. The rearrangement uses TRBV3-1 (or the pseudogene TRBV3-2) and TRBJ2-7; 11 bases fit TRBD2. CDR3 size: 19 residues. V shed 0 bases, J shed 5 bases, and the junction held 15 bases outside the gene matches. Germline V lookup: CDR1 LGHDT, CDR2 YNNKEL (reference sequence). The CDR3 loop reads CASSQDLPLGLAGMNEQYF. CDR3 nucleotide sequence: TGTGCCAGCAGCCAAGATCTACCCCTTGGACTAGCGGGTATGAACGAGCAGTACTTC.

J is TRBJ2-7 and V is TRBV6-5; TRBD1 is a possible D gene (6 bases). CDR3 length: 12 amino acids. V was shortened by 6 bases and J by 3 bases, with 9 bases between the two germline ends. Germline CDR1 reads MNHEY; CDR2 reads SVGAGI. CDR3: CASSRDIYEQYF. CDR3 DNA sequence: TGTGCCAGCAGCCGGGACATCTACGAGCAGTACTTC.

The chain uses TRBV27 and TRBJ2-2; 9 positions match TRBD2. Germline V CDR1 and CDR2: MNHEY, SMNVEV (reference sequence). This CDR3 comprises 19 residues. V lost 5 bases to trimming and J lost 2 bases; unmatched junction nucleotides: 15. For the CDR3, the DNA is TGTGCCAGCAGTCCCCCGGGGTGGTCGACTAGCGGAAACACCGGGGAGCTGTTTTTT. It translates to CASSPPGWSTSGNTGELFF.

The genes are TRBV28 and TRBJ1-4; D gene ambiguous. This CDR3 has 15 amino acids. Looked up from germline, CDR1 is MDHEN and CDR2 is SYDVKM. Between the trimmed V and J ends, which lost 5 bases and 6 bases, there was a span of 16 bases. CDR3 nucleotide sequence: TGTGCCAGCAGTACCATTGGGAGTACCTATGAAAAACTGTTTTTT. Encoded protein: CASSTIGSTYEKLFF.

The CDR3 reads CASSKIVGPPEDNEQFF. In nucleotides, the CDR3 is TGTGCCAGCAGCAAAATCGTTGGCCCTCCCGAGGACAATGAGCAGTTCTTC. The chain uses TRBV21-1 and TRBJ2-1; TRBD2, the table's D call, was not compared with the DNA. TRBV21-1 is designated a pseudogene. This CDR3 has 17 residues.

The V call is TRBV9, the J call TRBJ2-1; 7 nucleotides align to TRBD2. The CDR3 sequence is 15 residues long. With V trimmed by 0 bases and J by 2 bases, 2 bases remained unmatched. CDR1 is SGDLS and CDR2 is YYNGEE in the germline V gene. CDR3: CASSVVAGPYNEQFF. CDR3 sequence (DNA): TGTGCCAGCAGCGTAGTAGCGGGTCCCTACAATGAGCAGTTCTTC.

The genes are TRBV7-9 and TRBJ2-7; 8 bases map to TRBD2. Germline CDR1 is SEHNR and CDR2 is FQNEAQ (reference sequence). V lost 5 bases, J lost 6 bases, and 9 bases stayed unmatched. This CDR3 contains 14 residues. CDR3 sequence reads: CASSRSGTRSEQYF. The CDR3 nucleotides are TGTGCCAGCAGCCGCTCCGGGACTAGGAGCGAGCAGTACTTC.

This chain connects TRBV11-2 to TRBJ2-5; no firm D call. Germline V gene lookup returns CDR1 SGHAT and CDR2 FQNNGV. The V and J ends lost 5 bases and 2 bases respectively, with 3 bases between them. There are 11 residues in the CDR3. The CDR3 DNA reads as TGTGCCAGCAGCCAGCAAGAGACCCAGTACTTC. Its protein is CASSQQETQYF. The variable domain in full, completed from reference TRBV11-2 and TRBJ2-5, reads EAGVAQSPRYKIIEKRQSVAFWCNPISGHATLYWYQQILGQGPKLLIQFQNNGVVDDSQLPKDRFSAERLKGVDSTLKIQPAKLEDSAVYLCASSQQETQYFGPGTRLLVL.

In its sample, this clone was seen once. V is TRBV9 and J is TRBJ2-5; 16 bases are shared with TRBD2. In germline, CDR1 is SGDLS, CDR2 YYNGEE. The V segment lost 4 bases and the J segment 1 base; nucleotides outside the gene matches: 10. This CDR3 comprises 19 residues. CDR3 sequence reads: CASSPHGTSGRAGQETQYF. The CDR3 region has the DNA TGTGCCAGCAGCCCGCACGGGACTAGCGGGAGGGCGGGCCAAGAGACCCAGTACTTC.

This rearrangement joins TRBV5-1 to TRBJ2-3, with D possibly TRBD2 on 6 matching bases. Looked up from germline, CDR1 is SGHRS and CDR2 is YFSETQ. Trimming took off 2 bases at V and 0 bases at J, with 16 bases between the two ends. The CDR3 is made up of 17 amino acids. The CDR3 DNA reads TGCGCCAGCAGCTTCACTCCTGGGGGAGGTAGCACAGATACGCAGTATTTT. It codes for CASSFTPGGGSTDTQYF.

The J gene is TRBJ1-3, the V gene TRBV7-8, with a tentative D call TRBD1 (5 bases). V was pared by 4 bases and J by 4 bases, with 11 bases between. Germline lookup yields CDR1 SGHVS and CDR2 FQNEAQ. The CDR3 sequence is 14 residues long. The CDR3 region is CASSWGESGNTIYF. CDR3 DNA: TGTGCCAGCAGCTGGGGGGAATCAGGAAACACCATATATTTT.

In this sample, this clone turned up a few times. The chain is built from TRBV7-2 and TRBJ2-7; 13 bases align to TRBD2. The CDR3 has 16 residues. Losses at the gene ends were 5 bases for V and 4 bases for J; bases not matched to a gene: 8. The germline V gene encodes CDR1 SGHTA and CDR2 FQGNSA. This CDR3 reads CASSPPGLAGLYEQYF. CDR3 DNA: TGTGCCAGCAGCCCACCGGGACTAGCGGGGCTATACGAGCAGTACTTC. The whole variable domain, filled in from reference TRBV7-2 and TRBJ2-7, reads GAGVSQSPSNKVTEKGKDVELRCDPISGHTALYWYRQSLGQGLEFLIYFQGNSAPDKSGLPSDRFSAERTGGSVSTLTIQRTQQEDSAVYLCASSPPGLAGLYEQYFGPGTRLTVT.

This chain connects TRBV6-6 to TRBJ1-2; TRBD1 might be the D (6 bases). This CDR3 is 16 amino acids long. Trimming cost V 2 bases and J 7 bases, with 20 bases left between them. The germline CDR1 and CDR2 sequences are MNHNY and SVGAGI (reference sequence). The CDR3: CASSYIAGAELGGYTF. CDR3 bases: TGTGCCAGCAGTTACATCGCAGGGGCTGAGTTGGGTGGCTACACCTTC.

V is TRBV9 and J is TRBJ2-2; TRBD2 might be the D (6 bases). The V gene's germline CDR1 is SGDLS and CDR2 YYNGEE. The CDR3 extends over 15 amino acids. The V end was cut by 3 bases, the J end by 3 bases, with 12 bases between. The CDR3 spells CASSEPGTYTGELFF. CDR3 DNA: TGTGCCAGCAGCGAACCCGGGACTTACACCGGGGAGCTGTTTTTT. The variable domain in full, with the rest retrieved from reference TRBV9 and TRBJ2-2, is DSGVTQTPKHLITATGQRVTLRCSPRSGDLSVYWYQQSLDQGLQFLIQYYNGEERAKGNILERFSAQQFPDLHSELNLSSLELGDSALYFCASSEPGTYTGELFFGEGSRLTVL.

This chain links TRBV7-6 with TRBJ2-7, with D maybe TRBD1 (6 bases). The CDR3 has 14 amino acids. CDR1 is SGHVS and CDR2 is FNYEAQ in the germline V gene. V dropped 1 base and J dropped 4 bases, with 11 bases sitting between them. CDR3 residues: CASSLGTGRYEQYF. The CDR3 DNA follows: TGTGCCAGCAGCTTAGGCACAGGGCGGTACGAGCAGTACTTC. The whole variable domain, remainder taken from reference TRBV7-6 and TRBJ2-7, is GAGVSQSPRYKVTKRGQDVALRCDPISGHVSLYWYRQALGQGPEFLTYFNYEAQQDKSGLPNDRFSAERPEGSISTLTIQRTEQRDSAMYRCASSLGTGRYEQYFGPGTRLTVT.

This rearrangement joins TRBV5-1 to TRBJ1-5; 7 nucleotides match TRBD1. Germline loops: CDR1 SGHRS, CDR2 YFSETQ. The V segment lost 4 bases and the J segment 3 bases; nucleotides outside the gene matches: 4. This CDR3 is built from 14 residues. CDR3 in amino acids: CASSPGTVNQPQHF. DNA of the CDR3: TGCGCCAGCAGCCCCGGGACAGTCAATCAGCCCCAGCATTTT.

The chain links TRBV6-5 to TRBJ2-7, with TRBD2 matching 12 bases. Trimming cost V 4 bases and J 4 bases; bases outside gene matches: 5. This CDR3 is built from 15 residues. Looked up from germline, CDR1 is MNHEY and CDR2 is SVGAGI. CDR3 amino acids: CASSSGLAGLYEQYF. The CDR3 DNA follows: TGTGCCAGCAGTTCCGGACTAGCGGGACTATACGAGCAGTACTTC.

This chain uses TRBV28 with TRBJ2-2; D might be TRBD1 (6 bases). Trimming removed 6 bases at V and 8 bases at J, with 16 bases between. Germline assignment: CDR1 MDHEN and CDR2 SYDVKM. The CDR3 totals 14 residues. The CDR3: CASSIQGRAGELFF. DNA for the CDR3: TGTGCCAGCAGCATCCAGGGGAGAGCAGGGGAGCTGTTTTTT.

This chain uses TRBV30 with TRBJ2-7; D possibly corresponds to TRBD2 (6 bases). Germline assignment: CDR1 GTSNPN and CDR2 SVGIG (reference sequence). The germline V and J ends were trimmed by 0 bases and 1 base, with 13 bases remaining between them. The CDR3 extends over 15 amino acids. CDR3 protein: CAWSVPGEVSYEQYF. DNA of the CDR3: TGTGCCTGGAGTGTTCCGGGGGAGGTATCCTACGAGCAGTACTTC.